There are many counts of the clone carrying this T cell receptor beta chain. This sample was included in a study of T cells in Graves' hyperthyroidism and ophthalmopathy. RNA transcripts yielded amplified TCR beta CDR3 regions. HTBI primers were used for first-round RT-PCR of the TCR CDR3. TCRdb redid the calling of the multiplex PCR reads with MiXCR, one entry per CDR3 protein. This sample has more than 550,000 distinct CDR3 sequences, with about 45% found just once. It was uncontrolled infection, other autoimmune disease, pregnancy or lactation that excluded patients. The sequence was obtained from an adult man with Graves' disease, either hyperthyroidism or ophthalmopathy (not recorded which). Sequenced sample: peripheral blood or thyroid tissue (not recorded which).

CDR3 residues: CASSTGVGQPQHF. DNA of the CDR3: TGTGCCAGCAGCACAGGGGTGGGTCAGCCCCAGCATTTT. The chain employs TRBV7-8 and TRBJ1-5, with 7 bases matching TRBD1. With 5 bases clipped from V and 6 bases from J, the junction kept 4 bases outside the gene matches. Germline V lookup: CDR1 SGHVS, CDR2 FQNEAQ. The CDR3 extends over 13 amino acids.